Below, 7 T cell receptor beta chains from the same sample are listed, as sequenced in a study of spatial heterogeneity in lung cancer. Study outcomes and limitations: How many expanded intratumoral alpha and beta TCRs were present tracked the tumor mutation count, which was a count of nonsynonymous mutations.

Time point reported: sample taken at primary tumor resection. The antigens of these receptors remain unknown. TCRdb re-derived calls from the 5' RACE reads in MiXCR, one entry per CDR3 protein. In the table there are about 11,000 distinct CDR3 sequences, 12% of which are singletons. The source was lung tumor tissue, collected at surgery. Receptor source: a female donor with early-stage non-small cell lung cancer.

This chain uses TRBV4-3 with TRBJ2-3; D perhaps matches TRBD2 (5 bases). This CDR3 is built from 15 residues. Looked up from germline, CDR1 is LGHNA and CDR2 is YSLEER. V lost 3 bases and J lost 1, with 11 bases in between. CDR3 nucleotides: TGCGCCAGCAGCCAGCGGGTAGTTGGCACAGATACGCAGTATTTT. Amino acids: CASSQRVVGTDTQYF.

This clonotype has at least ten counts. V and J are TRBV4-2 and TRBJ2-7; 7 nucleotides agree with TRBD1. Germline-derived CDR1 and CDR2 are LGHNA and YNFKEQ. The CDR3 sequence is 18 residues long. V trimming: 0 bases; J trimming: 0 bases; junction bases outside the gene matches: 11. This chain's CDR3 is CASSQDTPTQGSSYEQYF. CDR3 DNA sequence: TGTGCCAGCAGCCAAGATACCCCCACACAGGGGTCCTCCTACGAGCAGTACTTC.

The V gene is TRBV5-1, the J gene TRBJ1-1, with 9 bases fitting TRBD1. J gave up 8 bases and V 5 bases, and 1 base lay outside the gene matches. The CDR3 length is 11 residues. The germline V gene has CDR1 SGHRS and CDR2 YFSETQ. This CDR3 is CASSDRGEAFF. In nucleotides, the CDR3 is TGCGCCAGCAGTGACAGGGGGGAAGCTTTCTTT.

This clonotype has a handful of counts. The genes are TRBV27 and TRBJ2-1; no clear D gene. CDR3 length: 14 residues. Trimming removed 3 bases from V and 10 bases from J, with 16 bases in between. Germline values: CDR1 MNHEY, CDR2 SMNVEV (reference sequence). The chain's CDR3 is CASSFSARLGEQFF. The CDR3 coding sequence is TGTGCCAGCAGTTTTTCCGCGAGGCTGGGCGAGCAGTTCTTC.

The chain couples TRBV4-2 to TRBJ2-1, with D possibly being TRBD1 or TRBD2 (5 bases each). CDR1 is LGHNA, CDR2 YNFKEQ, per germline. This CDR3 contains 18 residues. V was cut by 0 bases and J by 0 bases, with 15 bases left in between. The CDR3, as DNA: TGTGCCAGCAGCCAAGATCAAGGTCCGGGGCGCTCCTACAATGAGCAGTTCTTC. It translates to CASSQDQGPGRSYNEQFF.

The V call is TRBV7-2, the J call TRBJ2-3, with TRBD2 matching 8 bases. The CDR3 consists of 15 residues. The germline V gene encodes CDR1 SGHTA and CDR2 FQGNSA. The ends lost 2 bases at V and 6 bases at J; junction bases unmatched: 7. The CDR3 protein is CASSLPTSGMDTQYF. The CDR3 coding sequence is TGTGCCAGCAGCTTACCCACTAGCGGTATGGATACGCAGTATTTT.

This clonotype is termed large. The J gene is TRBJ2-6, the V gene TRBV10-2; the D gene is possibly TRBD1 (6 bases). The CDR3 is 14 residues long. In germline, CDR1 is WSHSY, CDR2 SAAADI. Trimming left V 10 bases short and J 1 base short, with 11 bases between. The chain's CDR3 is CATHQGSGANVLTF. CDR3 bases: TGCGCCACACATCAGGGGTCTGGGGCCAACGTCCTGACTTTC.